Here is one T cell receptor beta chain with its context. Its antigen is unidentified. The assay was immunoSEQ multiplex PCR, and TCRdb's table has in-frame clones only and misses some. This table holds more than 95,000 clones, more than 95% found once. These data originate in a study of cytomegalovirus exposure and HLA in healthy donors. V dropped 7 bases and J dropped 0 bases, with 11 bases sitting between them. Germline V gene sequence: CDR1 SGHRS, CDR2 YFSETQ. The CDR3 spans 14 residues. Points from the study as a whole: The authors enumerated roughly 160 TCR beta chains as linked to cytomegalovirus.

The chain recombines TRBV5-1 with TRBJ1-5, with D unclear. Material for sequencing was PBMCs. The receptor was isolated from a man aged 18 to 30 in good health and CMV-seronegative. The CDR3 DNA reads TGCGCCAGCTCACCAGGTCATAGCAATCAGCCCCAGCATTTT. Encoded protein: CASSPGHSNQPQHF.